The 14 T cell receptor beta chains listed next were all sequenced from one sample in a study of T cell responses to AZD1222 COVID-19 vaccine (dated by TCRdb to 2020 to 2022). The label giving this sample's time point can be read as: about 28 days (+/-7) after the second vaccine dose. Libraries were constructed by the immunoSEQ multiplex PCR assay. In TCRdb, the immuneACCESS table is reduced to in-frame sequences with V and J assigned. These tables do not hold every clone; where another copy was compared, an unresolved V gene accounts for under half, and the others remain unexplained. The sample yields around 94,000 clones; 75% to 90% were counted once. The ten largest account for roughly 4.7% of the sample. Sequencing was performed on peripheral blood, taken 28 days after the second AZD1222 dose. The origin of the receptors is an adult who received the AZD1222 COVID-19 vaccine.

The rearrangement joins TRBV5-1 to TRBJ2-7, with 11 positions matching TRBD2. V was pared by 0 bases and J by 7 bases, with 6 bases of the junction left unmatched. The CDR3 loop spans 15 amino acids. Germline assignment: CDR1 SGHRS and CDR2 YFSETQ. CDR3 DNA: TGCGCCAGCAGCTTGGCACTAGCGGGAGCCCTAGAGCAGTACTTC. It encodes CASSLALAGALEQYF.

The chain couples TRBV6-2 or TRBV6-3 to TRBJ2-1; either TRBD1 or TRBD2 may supply D (5 bases each). The V and J ends lost 2 bases and 4 bases respectively, with 9 bases between them. CDR3 length: 14 amino acids. Germline values: CDR1 MNHEY, CDR2 SVGEGT. The CDR3 DNA follows: TGTGCCAGCAGTTACGAGGGGTTATACAATGAGCAGTTCTTC. It translates to CASSYEGLYNEQFF.

V usage is TRBV11-2 and J usage is TRBJ2-1, with 9 bases lining up with TRBD1. CDR3 length equals 15 residues. Germline assignment: CDR1 SGHAT and CDR2 FQNNGV. V gave up 7 bases and J gave up 7 bases; unmatched junction bases: 11. For the CDR3, the DNA is TGTGCCAGCACCCTTACAGGGGGCCCGCGGAATGAGCAGTTCTTC. Translation gives CASTLTGGPRNEQFF.

The genes are TRBV4-1 and TRBJ1-3; TRBD1 agrees at 8 bases. Germline CDR1 and CDR2: MGHRA and YSYEKL. The CDR3 sequence is 14 residues long. Trimming cost V 1 base and J 8 bases; bases outside gene matches: 4. CDR3 in DNA: TGCGCCAGCAGCCAAGGCAGGGGGCACGACACCATATATTTT. Encoded protein: CASSQGRGHDTIYF.

Written as DNA, the CDR3 is TGTGCCACCAGCAGAGATCGGGGCAGTGAAAAACTGTTTTTT. Its translation: CATSRDRGSEKLFF. The rearrangement joins TRBV15 to TRBJ1-4, with D possibly being TRBD1 (5 bases). V was trimmed by 0 bases and J by 7 bases, leaving 9 bases between them. The CDR3 consists of 14 residues. CDR1 is LNHNV, CDR2 YYDKDF, per germline (reference sequence).

This chain connects TRBV5-4 to TRBJ1-4; D may be TRBD1 (5 bases). Per the germline V gene, CDR1 is SGHNT and CDR2 is YYREEE (reference sequence). V dropped 5 bases and J dropped 4 bases, with 12 bases sitting between them. The CDR3 is made up of 14 amino acids. CDR3 sequence reads: CASRRDLGNEKLFF. CDR3 bases: TGTGCCAGCAGGCGGGACTTGGGTAATGAAAAACTGTTTTTT.

This clone was seen just once. The CDR3 is CASSLTGSGRETQYF. In DNA form, the CDR3 reads TGTGCCAGCAGCCTGACCGGGAGTGGGAGGGAGACCCAGTACTTC. The gene calls are TRBV3-1 (or the pseudogene TRBV3-2) and TRBJ2-5, with a weak D call TRBD2 (6 bases). From germline, CDR1 is LGHDT and CDR2 YNNKEL (reference sequence). The V gene lost 4 bases and the J gene lost 5 bases, with 17 bases spanning the gap. There are 15 residues in the CDR3.

The count of this clone is one. V is TRBV28 and J is TRBJ1-3, with D perhaps TRBD1 (5 bases). Germline CDR1 and CDR2: MDHEN and SYDVKM. The CDR3 contains 15 residues. The CDR3 nucleotides read TGTGCTACAGCCCGAGGCAGGGCACCTGGAAACACCATATATTTT. This encodes CATARGRAPGNTIYF.

This chain uses TRBV19 with TRBJ1-5; the D is unclear. The V end lost 4 bases, the J end lost 4 bases, and 20 bases lay between the germline ends. CDR3 length equals 17 residues. The germline V gene has CDR1 LNHDA and CDR2 SQIVND (reference sequence). CDR3 in amino acids: CASSTRTQSPANQPQHF. In nucleotides, the CDR3 is TGTGCCAGTAGTACCCGGACCCAGAGCCCAGCAAATCAGCCCCAGCATTTT.

V and J are TRBV9 and TRBJ1-3; TRBD1 might be the D (6 bases). V lost 3 bases and J 0 bases, leaving 10 bases between the germline ends. The CDR3 runs to 15 residues. The germline CDR1 and CDR2 sequences are SGDLS and YYNGEE. The CDR3 DNA is TGTGCCAGCAGCGCCACAGGGACCTCTGGAAACACCATATATTTT. This sequence encodes CASSATGTSGNTIYF.

This chain uses TRBV28 with TRBJ2-1; D might be TRBD1 or TRBD2, each matching 5 bases. This CDR3 region has 16 residues. The germline V and J ends were trimmed by 6 bases and 3 bases, with 18 bases remaining between them. Germline CDR1 MDHEN, CDR2 SYDVKM. CDR3 region: CASSRLSGSFYNEQFF. CDR3 nucleotide sequence: TGTGCCAGCAGCCGCTTATCAGGGAGTTTCTACAATGAGCAGTTCTTC.

The chain has TRBV24-1 and TRBJ1-4, with 7 bases matching TRBD1. Per germline, CDR1 KGHDR and CDR2 SFDVKD. There are 14 residues in the CDR3. The V segment lost 3 bases and the J segment 8 bases; nucleotides outside the gene matches: 5. The CDR3 bases are TGTGCCACCAGTGATGCGGACAGGCCGGAAAAACTGTTTTTT. Translation: CATSDADRPEKLFF.

The chain is built from TRBV7-9 and TRBJ1-6, with 9 nucleotides matching TRBD1. J gave up 10 bases and V 4 bases, and 2 bases lay outside the gene matches. This CDR3 contains 13 residues. Germline V gene lookup returns CDR1 SEHNR and CDR2 FQNEAQ (reference sequence). CDR3 DNA: TGTGCCAGCAGCTACGGACAGGGGTCACCCCTCCACTTT. Its translation is CASSYGQGSPLHF.

The rearrangement joins TRBV3-1 (or the pseudogene TRBV3-2) to TRBJ1-5; D is unresolved. V lost 0 bases to trimming and J lost 11 bases, with 14 bases between them. CDR3 length: 14 residues. CDR1 is LGHDT and CDR2 is YNNKEL in the germline V gene (reference sequence). The CDR3 nucleotides are TGTGCCAGCAGCCAAGATCCCCGGAGGGAAGCCCAGCATTTT. Translation: CASSQDPRREAQHF.